This is a list of T cell receptor beta chains from one sample in a study of T cell repertoires in cytomegalovirus infection. No antigens are known for them. TCRdb re-called the reads through MiXCR, storing one row per CDR3 protein. Counted here are under 90,000 distinct CDR3 sequences, 40% to 50% occurring once; the ten biggest clones make up 85% to 95%. Here the sequenced sample was CD8+ T cells from cultured PBMCs, taken from culture after CMV antigen stimulation. Receptors originate from a human donor in good health (CMV status not recorded). Some clones in this sample may be carry-over from other donors' samples. Each CDR3 is given with its conserved first and last residue. A D gene is named only where the DNA matches it firmly. Clone sizes are given selectively: once, few, many, or a class where the clone is expanded.

TRBJ1-5	NA	TRBV6-5	NA	CASSYSRYRANQPQHF	TGTGCCAGCAGTTACTCCCGCTACAGGGCTAATCAGCCCCAGCATTTT
TRBJ2-5	TRBD2	TRBV7-2	NA	CASSLGLVAGGPTETQYF	TGTGCCAGCAGCTTAGGCCTGGTAGCGGGAGGGCCGACAGAGACCCAGTACTTC
TRBJ1-3	NA	TRBV7-4	NA	CASSSGRDTNTIYF	TGTGCCAGCAGCTCGGGCCGGGACACGAACACCATATATTTT
TRBJ2-1	TRBD2	TRBV7-9	NA	CASSQTSGGFSSYNEQFF	TGTGCCAGCAGCCAGACTAGCGGGGGGTTCAGCTCCTACAATGAGCAGTTCTTC
TRBJ2-7	TRBD1	TRBV2	NA	CASSWTGGAYEQYF	TGTGCCAGCAGCTGGACAGGGGGGGCCTACGAGCAGTACTTC
TRBJ1-2	NA	TRBV11-1	NA	CASSGTGSVNYGYTF	TGTGCCAGCAGTGGAACAGGGTCCGTCAACTATGGCTACACCTTC
TRBJ1-5	NA	TRBV7-8	few	CASSLEEGYSNQPQHF	TGTGCCAGCAGCTTAGAAGAGGGTTATAGCAATCAGCCCCAGCATTTT
TRBJ2-1	TRBD2	TRBV7-2	many	CASSLELAGGNSEQFF	TGTGCCAGCAGCTTAGAACTAGCGGGAGGAAATAGTGAGCAGTTCTTC
TRBJ2-1	NA	TRBV5-8	once	CASSLVVRAGYNEQFF	TGTGCCAGCAGCTTGGTAGTAAGGGCAGGATACAATGAGCAGTTCTTC
TRBJ2-5	TRBD1	TRBV7-3	NA	CASSGQGGETQYF	TGTGCCAGCAGCGGACAGGGAGGAGAGACCCAGTACTTC
TRBJ1-5	NA	TRBV5-6	NA	CASSHPDSYGQPQHF	TGTGCCAGCAGCCACCCCGACAGCTACGGACAGCCCCAGCATTTT
TRBJ1-5	NA	TRBV12-3/TRBV12-4	once	CASGLGGNSNQPQHF	TGTGCCAGCGGTTTAGGGGGTAATAGCAATCAGCCCCAGCATTTT
TRBJ2-3	NA	TRBV7-7	NA	CASSGDAADTQYF	TGTGCTAGCAGCGGAGATGCGGCAGATACGCAGTATTTT
TRBJ1-1	TRBD1	TRBV28	NA	CASSLWGTGGASEAFF	TGTGCCAGCAGTTTATGGGGGACAGGGGGCGCGTCTGAAGCTTTCTTT
TRBJ2-1	TRBD2	TRBV7-6	few	CASSLETSGVYNEQFF	TGTGCCAGCAGCTTAGAGACTAGCGGAGTCTACAATGAGCAGTTCTTC
TRBJ1-2	NA	TRBV7-8	few	CASSYATVNGYTF	TGTGCCAGCAGCTACGCAACAGTTAACGGCTACACCTTC
TRBJ2-7	NA	TRBV7-9	few	CASSRDIVEQYF	TGTGCCAGCAGCCGGGACATAGTGGAGCAGTACTTC
TRBJ2-7	TRBD2	TRBV6-5	NA	CASTLLAGGYYEQYF	TGTGCCAGCACCCTACTAGCGGGAGGGTACTACGAGCAGTACTTC
TRBJ1-2	TRBD1	TRBV7-3	NA	CASSFTGTDGYTF	TGTGCCAGCAGCTTCACCGGGACAGATGGCTACACCTTC
TRBJ2-1	NA	TRBV19	once	CASRTTVQGKSYNEQFF	TGTGCCAGTAGGACGACCGTACAGGGAAAATCCTACAATGAGCAGTTCTTC
TRBJ1-2	NA	TRBV2	once	CASRAGVYGYTF	TGTGCCAGCAGGGCAGGGGTCTATGGCTACACCTTC
TRBJ2-1	NA	TRBV12-3/TRBV12-4	NA	CASRPGTPRRYEQFF	TGTGCCAGCAGGCCCGGGACCCCCCGTCGCTATGAGCAGTTCTTC
TRBJ2-3	NA	TRBV14	few	CASSQDRRRRRTDTQYF	TGTGCCAGCAGCCAAGACCGGAGACGGAGAAGGACAGATACGCAGTATTTT
TRBJ1-1	TRBD1	TRBV6-8	few	CASSYRTGYTEAFF	TGTGCCAGCAGTTACAGGACAGGGTACACTGAAGCTTTCTTT
TRBJ2-5	NA	TRBV7-3	NA	CASSNQGSETQYF	TGTGCCAGCAGCAATCAGGGGAGCGAGACCCAGTACTTC
TRBJ2-7	NA	TRBV7-2	few	CASSWSTDGDDQYF	TGTGCCAGCAGCTGGAGCACCGATGGCGACGATCAGTACTTC
TRBJ2-2	NA	TRBV27	NA	CASGDPGELFF	TGTGCCAGCGGGGACCCCGGGGAGCTGTTTTTT
TRBJ1-1	NA	TRBV7-9	NA	CASSLDTNTEAFF	TGTGCCAGCAGCTTAGACACAAACACTGAAGCTTTCTTT
TRBJ1-5	NA	TRBV12-3/TRBV12-4	NA	CASSAPGRDQPQHF	TGTGCCAGCAGTGCGCCGGGTCGCGATCAGCCCCAGCATTTT
TRBJ2-7	NA	TRBV6-1	NA	CASSEAGLSYEQYF	TGTGCCAGCAGTGAAGCGGGGCTCTCCTACGAGCAGTACTTC
TRBJ2-5	TRBD2	TRBV7-2	NA	CASSAILAGGGETQYF	TGTGCCAGCAGCGCAATTCTAGCGGGGGGGGGAGAGACCCAGTACTTC
TRBJ1-5	NA	TRBV28	NA	CASRSTLLLIDQPQHF	TGTGCCAGCAGGTCCACCCTCCTACTGATCGATCAGCCCCAGCATTTT
TRBJ2-7	NA	TRBV9	NA	CASSPWDISYEQYF	TGTGCCAGCAGCCCCTGGGACATCTCCTACGAGCAGTACTTC
TRBJ2-7	TRBD1	TRBV5-1	few	CASSRWTGERTYEQYF	TGCGCCAGCAGCCGGTGGACAGGGGAGAGGACCTACGAGCAGTACTTC
TRBJ1-1	TRBD1	TRBV12-3/TRBV12-4	NA	CASSPTGGVDEAFF	TGTGCCAGCAGTCCGACAGGGGGCGTAGATGAAGCTTTCTTT
TRBJ2-1	NA	TRBV6-1	many	CASSVYPGLTSGNEQFF	TGTGCCAGCAGTGTGTACCCGGGACTCACCTCTGGGAATGAGCAGTTCTTC
TRBJ2-7	TRBD2	TRBV7-6	NA	CASSFLLADSYEQYF	TGTGCCAGCAGCTTTCTGCTAGCGGACTCCTACGAGCAGTACTTC
TRBJ2-5	NA	TRBV18	NA	CASSPEETQYF	TGTGCCAGCTCACCAGAAGAGACCCAGTACTTC
TRBJ1-1	NA	TRBV7-9	many	CASSLGGLAYTEAFF	TGTGCCAGCAGCTTAGGGGGGTTGGCCTACACTGAAGCTTTCTTT
TRBJ1-1	NA	TRBV6-2/TRBV6-3	NA	CASSYGDYTEAFF	TGTGCCAGCAGTTACGGGGATTACACTGAAGCTTTCTTT
TRBJ1-1	NA	TRBV23-1	NA	CATTEDPLHTEAFF	TGCGCCACCACAGAGGACCCACTTCACACTGAAGCTTTCTTT
TRBJ1-2	TRBD1	TRBV19	few	CASTVDRGIYGYTF	TGTGCCAGTACCGTAGACAGGGGAATCTATGGCTACACCTTC
TRBJ2-1	NA	TRBV5-4	NA	CASRPGEQRNEQFF	TGTGCCAGCAGGCCGGGGGAGCAGAGAAATGAGCAGTTCTTC
TRBJ2-2	NA	TRBV27	NA	CASSQDREGTNGELFF	TGTGCCAGCAGCCAAGACAGAGAGGGGACGAACGGGGAGCTGTTTTTT
TRBJ2-3	TRBD2	TRBV7-3	few	CASSLGLAGSTDTQYF	TGTGCCAGCAGCTTAGGACTAGCGGGGAGCACAGATACGCAGTATTTT
TRBJ2-1	TRBD2	TRBV7-4	NA	CASSLSGRAYNEQFF	TGTGCCAGCAGCCTTAGCGGGAGGGCCTACAATGAGCAGTTCTTC
TRBJ1-1	NA	TRBV6-1	NA	CASSEDLSNAPPEAFF	TGTGCCAGCAGTGAAGACCTCTCGAACGCACCTCCGGAAGCTTTCTTT
TRBJ1-2	NA	TRBV11-2	NA	CASSPVRSLYGYTF	TGTGCCAGCTCCCCAGTCAGGTCACTGTATGGCTACACCTTC
TRBJ2-2	TRBD1	TRBV4-1	NA	CASSQGGTETGELFF	TGCGCCAGCAGCCAAGGGGGGACAGAAACCGGGGAGCTGTTTTTT
TRBJ2-3	NA	TRBV6-5	NA	CASSYGSGGTDTQYF	TGTGCCAGCAGTTACGGGTCGGGCGGCACAGATACGCAGTATTTT
TRBJ2-7	NA	TRBV7-6	few	CASSLYTRETEQYF	TGTGCCAGCAGCTTATATACTCGCGAGACCGAGCAGTACTTC
TRBJ2-5	TRBD2	TRBV27	NA	CASSFRYGGAMKTQYF	TGTGCCAGCAGTTTCCGTTACGGGGGGGCTATGAAGACCCAGTACTTC
TRBJ2-3	TRBD2	TRBV7-8	NA	CASSPTPTSGAYTDTQYF	TGTGCCAGCAGCCCCACACCGACTAGCGGGGCTTACACAGATACGCAGTATTTT
TRBJ1-6	TRBD1	TRBV11-2	NA	CASSLGTAYNSPLHF	TGTGCCAGCAGCCTCGGGACAGCATATAATTCACCCCTCCACTTT
TRBJ2-1	TRBD2	TRBV7-8	few	CASSPGTSGSPYNEQFF	TGTGCCAGCAGCCCGGGGACTAGCGGGAGTCCATACAATGAGCAGTTCTTC
TRBJ1-2	NA	TRBV28	NA	CASSLSPDGGYGYTF	TGTGCCAGCAGTTTATCCCCCGACGGCGGGTATGGCTACACCTTC
TRBJ2-1	TRBD2	TRBV20-1	few	CSALAGGPDNEQFF	TGCAGTGCTTTAGCGGGAGGGCCGGACAATGAGCAGTTCTTC
TRBJ1-2	NA	TRBV6-6	few	CASLKRQNKDFGGYTF	TGTGCCAGCTTAAAAAGGCAGAACAAAGATTTCGGTGGATACACCTTC
TRBJ2-2	TRBD2	TRBV12-3/TRBV12-4	NA	CASSPGLAGGPFTGELFF	TGTGCCAGCAGCCCGGGACTAGCGGGGGGACCCTTCACCGGGGAGCTGTTTTTT